These 28 T cell receptor beta chains came from one sample sequenced in a study of read filtering for tumor transcriptome and immune sequencing. The library was built from approximately 400 ng RNA with molecular barcoded adaptors for alpha/delta and beta/gamma chains. One entry per CDR3 protein, called by TCRdb with MiXCR from the reads. The table has 35,000 to 45,000 distinct CDR3 sequences, approximately 13% seen once. The sample comprised a population of CD138-negative cells sorted from bone marrow. The receptors stem from a donor over 35 with multiple myeloma.

V usage is TRBV14 and J usage is TRBJ2-1; D is undetermined. Trimming took 1 base from V and 7 from J, leaving 8 bases between them. The CDR3 is 13 amino acids. In germline, CDR1 is SGHDN, CDR2 FVKESK. The CDR3 DNA reads as TGTGCCAGCAGCCAAGTGTTAGGAAATGAGCAGTTCTTC. It encodes CASSQVLGNEQFF. Looking up the rest from reference TRBV14 and TRBJ2-1 gives the full variable domain: EAGVTQFPSHSVIEKGQTVTLRCDPISGHDNLYWYRRVMGKEIKFLLHFVKESKQDESGMPNNRFLAERTGGTYSTLKVQPAELEDSGVYFCASSQVLGNEQFFGPGTRLTVL.

At least ten counts were recorded for this clonotype. V is TRBV6-2 or TRBV6-3 and J is TRBJ2-5, with 13 bases lining up with TRBD2. The ends lost 5 bases at V and 5 bases at J; junction bases unmatched: 11. This CDR3 is built from 17 residues. Looked up from germline, CDR1 is MNHEY and CDR2 is SVGEGT. The CDR3 reads CASSRTSGRRPRETQYF. The CDR3 DNA is TGTGCCAGCAGTCGGACTAGCGGGAGAAGACCACGGGAGACCCAGTACTTC.

This clonotype showed up many times. This chain uses TRBV20-1 with TRBJ2-3, with 11 bases lining up with TRBD2. CDR1 is DFQATT, CDR2 SNEGSKA, per germline (reference sequence). V lost 6 bases, J lost 0 bases, and 8 bases stayed unmatched. The length of the CDR3 is 16 residues. CDR3 coding DNA: TGCAGTGCCCTTAGACTAGCGGGATATAGCACAGATACGCAGTATTTT. It specifies CSALRLAGYSTDTQYF.

This clonotype has a count of ten or more. V gene TRBV29-1 combines with J gene TRBJ2-5, with D perhaps matching TRBD1 (6 bases). The CDR3 covers 11 residues. Looked up from germline, CDR1 is SQVTM and CDR2 is ANQGSEA. The V end was cut by 6 bases, the J end by 3 bases, with 8 bases between. In DNA, the CDR3 is TGCAGCGTGGCAGGGGAAGAGACCCAGTACTTC. It encodes CSVAGEETQYF.

The table lists this clonotype with many counts. This rearrangement joins TRBV2 to TRBJ1-2; no definite D call. The CDR3 covers 13 residues. V was shortened by 4 bases and J by 3 bases, with 9 bases between the two germline ends. Per the germline V gene, CDR1 is SNHLY and CDR2 is FYNNEI. The CDR3 reads CASSAQADYGYTF. The CDR3 coding sequence is TGTGCCAGCAGTGCCCAGGCGGACTATGGCTACACCTTC.

This clonotype was recorded at least ten times. This chain uses TRBV11-2 with TRBJ2-1; D remains ambiguous. The germline V gene encodes CDR1 SGHAT and CDR2 FQNNGV. Between the trimmed V and J ends, which lost 0 bases and 4 bases, there was a span of 4 bases. The CDR3 covers 13 residues. The CDR3 loop reads CASSLDRYNEQFF. CDR3 DNA: TGTGCCAGCAGCTTAGACAGGTACAATGAGCAGTTCTTC.

Many counts were recorded for this clonotype. The chain has TRBV3-1 and TRBJ1-1; D not resolved. CDR3 length: 15 amino acids. V gave up 9 bases and J gave up 5 bases, with 22 bases separating them. Germline-derived CDR1 and CDR2 are LGHDT and YNNKEL (reference sequence). CDR3 in amino acids: CARRHSPRVGTEAFF. The CDR3 DNA sequence: TGTGCCAGGAGACACAGCCCGCGGGTTGGGACTGAAGCTTTCTTT.

The table lists this clonotype with many counts. This chain connects TRBV10-2 to TRBJ2-6, with a weak D call TRBD1 (6 bases). Germline V gene data show CDR1 as WSHSY and CDR2 as SAAADI. This CDR3 region has 16 residues. V shed 5 bases and J shed 0 bases, with 11 bases lying between them. In DNA form, the CDR3 reads TGCGCCAGCAGTCGGGACACCCGCTCTGGGGCCAACGTCCTGACTTTC. This codes for CASSRDTRSGANVLTF.

This clonotype has ten or more counts. The chain combines TRBV6-2 or TRBV6-3 with TRBJ1-2; unclear D gene. Per the germline V gene, CDR1 is MNHEY and CDR2 is SVGEGT. The CDR3 consists of 13 residues. V was cut by 7 bases and J by 4 bases, with 13 bases left in between. CDR3 amino acids: CASTDHLIYGYTF. In nucleotides, the CDR3 is TGTGCCAGCACCGACCACTTAATCTATGGCTACACCTTC.

This clonotype has only a few counts. The V gene is TRBV28, the J gene TRBJ2-7, with 8 bases aligning to TRBD1. The CDR3 extends over 15 amino acids. Germline values: CDR1 MDHEN, CDR2 SYDVKM. The V gene end was trimmed by 3 bases and the J gene end by 4 bases; junction bases not matched to a gene: 8. The CDR3: CASSFAGQGKYEQYF. CDR3 nucleotide sequence: TGTGCCAGCAGTTTTGCCGGACAGGGAAAATACGAGCAGTACTTC.

Ten or more counts support this clonotype. The chain carries TRBV19 and TRBJ2-7; a weak D match, TRBD2 (6 bases). Per the germline V gene, CDR1 is LNHDA and CDR2 is SQIVND (reference sequence). With 6 bases removed from V and 5 bases from J, the gap between germline ends came to 17 bases. CDR3 length equals 14 residues. In DNA form, the CDR3 reads TGTGCCAGTAGGCCCCGTGCCGGGAGAGACGAGCAGTACTTC. Translating gives CASRPRAGRDEQYF.

This clonotype has at least ten counts. The chain employs TRBV29-1 and TRBJ2-7, with D possibly matching TRBD2 (7 bases). This CDR3 contains 11 residues. Germline CDR1 and CDR2: SQVTM and ANQGSEA. CDR3 region: CAGGRNYEQYF. The CDR3 nucleotides are TGCGCCGGGGGGCGGAACTACGAGCAGTACTTC.

This clonotype came up a few times. This may come from a read error, since a much larger clone is one base off. The gene calls are TRBV7-9 and TRBJ2-1; D is possibly TRBD2 (6 bases). Per the germline V gene, CDR1 is SEHNR and CDR2 is FQNEAQ (reference sequence). The CDR3 extends over 13 amino acids. V gave up 1 base and J gave up 7 bases, with 8 bases separating them. CDR3 bases: TGTGCCAGCAGCTTAGACGGGGGAAATGAGCAGTTCTTC. This gives the protein CASSLDGGNEQFF.

Worth noting for this clonotype: It may be a read error: a sequence one base away is much more abundant. The CDR3 DNA sequence: TGTGCCAGCAGCTTATTCGCAGGGTCGGGACAGCCCCAGCATTTT. Translation: CASSLFAGSGQPQHF. The chain is built from TRBV7-2 and TRBJ1-5; maybe TRBD1 (5 bases). The ends were cut back, 2 bases at V and 7 bases at J, with 15 bases in the middle. There are 15 residues in the CDR3. Germline values: CDR1 SGHTA, CDR2 FQGNSA.

This clonotype occurred a few times. This could be a read error, since a much larger clone is one nucleotide away. J is TRBJ2-5 and V is TRBV3-1; TRBD1 aligns across 7 bases. CDR3 length equals 14 residues. Germline V gene sequence: CDR1 LGHDT, CDR2 YNNKEL (reference sequence). J was trimmed by 5 bases and V by 2 bases; bases with no gene match: 5. CDR3 sequence reads: CASSQRGLRETQYF. The DNA of the CDR3 is TGTGCCAGCAGCCAAAGGGGGCTCCGGGAGACCCAGTACTTC.

In its sample, this clonotype was seen many times. V and J are TRBV29-1 and TRBJ2-5; a possible D gene is TRBD2 (6 bases). The CDR3 consists of 14 residues. Germline V gives CDR1 SQVTM, CDR2 ANQGSEA. V was shortened by 2 bases and J by 0 bases, with 10 bases between the two germline ends. The CDR3 is CSVEIGSYQETQYF. DNA for the CDR3: TGCAGCGTTGAAATCGGGAGTTACCAAGAGACCCAGTACTTC.

This clonotype was seen more than once but under ten times. This may come from a read error, since a much larger clone is one base off. The conserved closing phenylalanine or tryptophan is absent in this CDR3, likely reflecting a read error. The CDR3 DNA reads as TGCAGTGCTAGATCAGAGGGGAACACTGAAGCTTTCTCT. Translating gives CSARSEGNTEAFS. The gene calls are TRBV20-1 and TRBJ1-1; no clear D gene. CDR1 DFQATT and CDR2 SNEGSKA come from the germline V gene (reference sequence). Trimming took 2 bases from V and 1 from J, leaving 8 bases between them. This CDR3 region has 13 residues.

This clonotype qualifies as medium-sized (0.01 to 0.1%). The chain recombines TRBV18 with TRBJ2-1; 9 positions match TRBD2. From germline, CDR1 is KGHSH and CDR2 LQKENI. Trimming removed 3 bases from V and 3 bases from J; junction bases left unmatched: 0. The CDR3 spans 14 residues. CDR3 bases: TGTGCCAGCTCACCGACTAGCGGCTACAATGAGCAGTTCTTC. This codes for CASSPTSGYNEQFF.

This clonotype was seen repeatedly, ten times or more. The V call is TRBV6-2 or TRBV6-3, the J call TRBJ1-2, with a tentative D call TRBD1 (6 bases). The germline CDR1 and CDR2 sequences are MNHEY and SVGEGT. The CDR3 extends over 15 amino acids. The V gene lost 5 bases and the J gene lost 0 bases, with 13 bases spanning the gap. For the CDR3, the DNA is TGTGCCAGCAGTCCTCAGGGGAGGACTAACTATGGCTACACCTTC. Protein: CASSPQGRTNYGYTF.

As concerns this clonotype: The junction departs from germline at one end; a sequencing error may be responsible. CDR3 sequence reads: CASTLAQGRARETQYF. The CDR3 bases are TGTGCCAGCACCTTAGCGCAGGGCAGGGCCAGGGAGACCCAGTACTTC. V gene TRBV7-2 combines with J gene TRBJ2-5; D is perhaps TRBD1 or TRBD2 (5 bases each). Germline CDR1 reads SGHTA; CDR2 reads FQGNSA. The CDR3 has 16 amino acids. The variable domain in full, with the rest retrieved from reference TRBV7-2 and TRBJ2-5, is GAGVSQSPSNKVTEKGKDVELRCDPISGHTALYWYRQSLGQGLEFLIYFQGNSAPDKSGLPSDRFSAERTGGSVSTLTIQRTQQEDSAVYLCASTLAQGRARETQYFGPGTRLLVL.

The V call is TRBV10-1, the J call TRBJ1-3, with D perhaps matching TRBD1 (5 bases). V shed 6 bases and J shed 4 bases, with 16 bases lying between them. CDR3 length equals 15 residues. CDR1 is WNHNN and CDR2 is SYGVQD in the germline V gene (reference sequence). CDR3: CASSPARAYGNTIYF. The DNA for the CDR3 is TGCGCCAGCAGCCCTGCCAGGGCGTACGGAAACACCATATATTTT.

The chain uses TRBV10-3 and TRBJ2-3; TRBD1 agrees at 9 bases. Looked up from germline, CDR1 is ENHRY and CDR2 is SYGVKD. The CDR3 length is 15 residues. V shed 4 bases, J shed 5 bases, and the junction held 7 bases outside the gene matches. CDR3: CAISVTGQGLDTQYF. In DNA form, the CDR3 reads TGTGCCATCAGTGTGACCGGACAGGGGTTAGATACGCAGTATTTT.

The chain uses TRBV6-2 or TRBV6-3 and TRBJ2-1, with 10 positions matching TRBD1. In germline, CDR1 is MNHEY, CDR2 SVGEGT. V was clipped by 7 bases and J by 4 bases; unmatched bases: 4. The CDR3 extends over 14 amino acids. CDR3 bases: TGTGCCAGCAAGCCGGGACAGGGGTACAATGAGCAGTTCTTC. Translating it yields CASKPGQGYNEQFF.

This sequence joins TRBV6-1 and TRBJ1-1; weak D call: TRBD1 (5 bases). The germline V gene has CDR1 MNHNS and CDR2 SASEGT. CDR3 length: 17 amino acids. V was trimmed by 1 base and J by 3 bases, leaving 18 bases between them. The CDR3 coding sequence is TGTGCCAGCAGTGAAGAAATAGGAGGGGTTACGGACACTGAAGCTTTCTTT. It translates to CASSEEIGGVTDTEAFF.

In its sample, this clonotype was seen many times. The chain carries TRBV10-3 and TRBJ2-5; 10 bases agree with TRBD1. V was clipped by 2 bases and J by 4 bases; unmatched bases: 7. This CDR3 contains 16 residues. Germline loops: CDR1 ENHRY, CDR2 SYGVKD. The CDR3 sequence is CAISERQGAPRETQYF. As DNA, the CDR3 is TGTGCCATCAGTGAGAGACAGGGGGCACCTAGAGAGACCCAGTACTTC.

A remark on this clonotype: Because the CDR3 is missing its conserved closing phenylalanine or tryptophan, this is likely a read error. This chain uses TRBV6-6 with TRBJ2-1, with TRBD2 matching 12 bases. Germline trimming cut 5 bases from V and 8 bases from J; bases unmatched to any gene: 7. Per germline, CDR1 MNHNY and CDR2 SVGAGI (reference sequence). This CDR3 is built from 15 residues. The CDR3 loop reads CASSLLAGGGDEQFL. CDR3 DNA sequence: TGTGCCAGCAGTCTCCTAGCGGGAGGGGGAGATGAGCAGTTCCTC.

Ten or more counts support this clonotype. The rearrangement links TRBV4-1 to TRBJ1-6, with D perhaps TRBD1 (6 bases). The CDR3 covers 16 residues. Trimming removed 0 bases from V and 9 bases from J, with 15 bases in between. CDR1 is MGHRA, CDR2 YSYEKL, per germline. This CDR3 is CASSQEQGVLISPLHF. CDR3 nucleotide sequence: TGCGCCAGCAGCCAAGAACAGGGCGTCTTAATTTCACCCCTCCACTTT.

This clonotype was seen at least ten times. This rearrangement joins TRBV5-1 to TRBJ2-7; TRBD1 is a possible D gene (8 bases). Germline assignment: CDR1 SGHRS and CDR2 YFSETQ. This CDR3 contains 16 residues. Trimming cost V 3 bases and J 1 base, with 17 bases left between them. The CDR3 DNA is TGCGCCAGCAGCTGGAGCGGGACAGGTTCTTCCTACGAGCAGTACTTC. Amino acids: CASSWSGTGSSYEQYF.